These T cell receptor beta chains were read from a single sample in a study of post-analysis software for immune sequencing data. MiXCR, run by TCRdb on the PCR reads, gives a single entry per CDR3 protein. This sample has 740,000 or so distinct CDR3 sequences, with approximately 53% found just once. Sequencing used blood. These receptors all stem from a girl aged 10 to 17 with multiple sclerosis. Both conserved end residues are part of each CDR3. A D gene is named only where the DNA matches it firmly. Not every row has a clone size; where given, it reads once, few, many or a size class.

CASSRGQGARSGAKNIQYF,TGCGCCAGCAGCAGGGGACAGGGGGCGCGATCGGGAGCCAAAAACATTCAGTACTTC,TRBJ2-4,TRBD1,.,TRBV5-1
CASRYEDEPYEQYF,TGTGCCAGCAGGTACGAGGATGAACCCTACGAGCAGTACTTC,TRBJ2-7,.,.,TRBV7-9
CASGFQGGGSQPQHF,TGTGCTAGTGGTTTCCAGGGGGGAGGTAGTCAGCCCCAGCATTTT,TRBJ1-5,TRBD1,.,TRBV12-5
CSARVTGELFF,TGCAGCGCCAGGGTTACCGGGGAGCTGTTTTTT,TRBJ2-2,.,few,TRBV29-1
CSARDPRGGYGYTF,TGCAGTGCTAGAGATCCGAGGGGAGGGTATGGCTACACCTTC,TRBJ1-2,.,.,TRBV20-1
CASSLGLPYGYTF,TGTGCCAGCAGTTTAGGGCTGCCCTATGGCTACACCTTC,TRBJ1-2,.,few,TRBV12-3/TRBV12-4
CSVVTGLGETQYF,TGCAGCGTTGTAACAGGTTTAGGGGAGACCCAGTACTTC,TRBJ2-5,.,.,TRBV29-1
CASSESGRQETQYF,TGCGCCAGCAGTGAGTCGGGACGCCAAGAGACCCAGTACTTC,TRBJ2-5,.,.,TRBV10-1
CASSQLGGGPYEQFF,TGTGCCAGCAGCCAACTCGGGGGAGGGCCCTATGAGCAGTTCTTC,TRBJ2-1,TRBD2,.,TRBV3-1
CSASKSGALPTDTQYF,TGCAGTGCTAGTAAATCCGGGGCCCTTCCCACAGATACGCAGTATTTT,TRBJ2-3,.,.,TRBV20-1
CASSYKREGETQYF,TGTGCCAGCAGTTACAAGCGGGAGGGGGAGACCCAGTACTTC,TRBJ2-5,TRBD2,.,TRBV6-6
CSARDHAGDNSPLHF,TGCAGTGCTAGAGATCACGCAGGAGATAATTCACCCCTCCACTTT,TRBJ1-6,.,few,TRBV20-1
CSVAFRETEAFF,TGCAGCGTTGCGTTTCGGGAGACTGAAGCTTTCTTT,TRBJ1-1,.,.,TRBV29-1
CAWSRGNEQYF,TGTGCCTGGAGCAGAGGGAACGAGCAGTACTTC,TRBJ2-7,.,.,TRBV30
CASSQDKRGDTQYF,TGTGCCAGCAGCCAAGATAAGAGGGGGGATACGCAGTATTTT,TRBJ2-3,.,.,TRBV4-2
CASTLSGTSGRSYYEQYF,TGTGCCAGCACCTTATCCGGGACTAGCGGGAGATCCTACTACGAGCAGTACTTC,TRBJ2-7,TRBD2,.,TRBV7-9
CASSLFEATQYF,TGCGCCAGCAGCTTGTTTGAGGCTACGCAGTATTTT,TRBJ2-3,.,.,TRBV5-1
CASSLSHPSGGDNEQFF,TGCGCCAGCAGCTTGTCCCACCCTAGCGGGGGGGACAATGAGCAGTTCTTC,TRBJ2-1,TRBD2,many,TRBV5-1
CASSLGTGEEIQYF,TGCGCCAGCAGCTTGGGGACAGGGGAAGAGATCCAGTACTTC,TRBJ2-7,TRBD1,.,TRBV5-1
CASSSRTVWDGGRKQYF,TGTGCCAGCAGCTCGCGGACAGTGTGGGACGGGGGTAGGAAGCAGTACTTC,TRBJ2-7,.,.,TRBV7-2
CSARFGGQDYEQYF,TGCAGTGCTAGATTTGGCGGGCAGGACTACGAGCAGTACTTC,TRBJ2-7,.,.,TRBV20-1
CSARGQPTGYAETQYF,TGCAGTGCTAGAGGCCAACCGACAGGGTACGCGGAGACCCAGTACTTC,TRBJ2-5,TRBD1,few,TRBV20-1
CASGLVLDTPSDTQYF,TGTGCTAGTGGTTTGGTACTAGACACCCCATCGGATACGCAGTATTTT,TRBJ2-3,.,.,TRBV12-5
CSATSATDTQYF,TGCAGTGCTACGAGCGCAACAGATACGCAGTATTTT,TRBJ2-3,.,.,TRBV20-1
CASSVESRENIQYF,TGTGCCAGCAGCGTAGAATCGAGGGAAAACATTCAGTACTTC,TRBJ2-4,.,.,TRBV9
CASSLAWGREDQPQHF,TGTGCCAGCAGCTTAGCGTGGGGCAGGGAGGATCAGCCCCAGCATTTT,TRBJ1-5,.,.,TRBV7-6
CSVDALGTYEQYF,TGCAGCGTTGACGCCCTTGGAACCTACGAGCAGTACTTC,TRBJ2-7,.,.,TRBV29-1
CASTPGVDSPLHF,TGTGCCAGCACCCCGGGTGTGGATTCACCCCTCCACTTT,TRBJ1-6,.,few,TRBV7-2
CASSRLVGAKRNNEQFF,TGTGCCAGCAGCCGACTGGTCGGAGCCAAGAGGAACAATGAGCAGTTCTTC,TRBJ2-1,.,few,TRBV5-6
CASSLAGQGDGYTF,TGTGCCAGCAGCTTAGCAGGACAGGGTGATGGCTACACCTTC,TRBJ1-2,TRBD1,.,TRBV7-9
CASIEPGLASSYEQYF,TGCGCCAGCATCGAACCGGGACTAGCTTCCTCCTACGAGCAGTACTTC,TRBJ2-7,TRBD2,.,TRBV10-2
CAISLGLADTGELFF,TGTGCCATCAGTCTGGGACTAGCGGATACCGGGGAGCTGTTTTTT,TRBJ2-2,TRBD2,few,TRBV10-3
CASSIGTSDSYEQYF,TGTGCCAGCAGCATAGGGACTAGCGACTCCTACGAGCAGTACTTC,TRBJ2-7,TRBD2,few,TRBV12-3/TRBV12-4
CASSYRSMNTEAFF,TGTGCCAGCAGTTACAGGAGTATGAACACTGAAGCTTTCTTT,TRBJ1-1,.,.,TRBV6-5
CASSLAYAGQGVYEQYF,TGCGCCAGCAGCCTAGCTTATGCGGGACAGGGTGTTTACGAGCAGTACTTC,TRBJ2-7,TRBD1,.,TRBV5-1
CASSLADGAGEQYF,TGCGCCAGCAGCTTGGCCGACGGGGCCGGGGAGCAGTACTTC,TRBJ2-7,.,.,TRBV5-1
CASRLPGNNEQFF,TGTGCCAGCAGACTCCCAGGGAACAATGAGCAGTTCTTC,TRBJ2-1,.,.,TRBV25-1
CASSYSNRDGQPQHF,TGTGCCAGCAGTTACTCGAACAGGGATGGACAGCCCCAGCATTTT,TRBJ1-5,.,.,TRBV6-6
CASRRGTGSEQYF,TGTGCCAGCAGGAGAGGGACAGGTTCCGAGCAGTACTTC,TRBJ2-7,TRBD1,.,TRBV6-5
CSALEVDTQYF,TGCAGCGCTCTCGAGGTAGATACGCAGTATTTT,TRBJ2-3,.,.,TRBV29-1
CSARDDRGPRRQFF,TGCAGTGCTAGAGACGACCGGGGGCCCAGGAGGCAGTTCTTC,TRBJ2-1,.,.,TRBV20-1
CASSPSDSAVGEQYF,TGTGCCAGCAGCCCATCTGACAGTGCGGTGGGGGAGCAGTACTTC,TRBJ2-5,.,.,TRBV9
CASSLAHFNEQYF,TGTGCCAGCAGCTTAGCACATTTCAACGAGCAGTACTTC,TRBJ2-7,.,.,TRBV7-9
CASSSRQSLNTEAFF,TGCGCCAGCAGCTCCCGACAGTCGTTGAACACTGAAGCTTTCTTT,TRBJ1-1,.,.,TRBV5-1
CASSAGTANSYEQYF,TGTGCCAGCAGCGCCGGGACTGCAAACTCCTACGAGCAGTACTTC,TRBJ2-7,.,.,TRBV9
CASSEWGGTDTQYF,TGTGCCAGCAGCGAGTGGGGGGGCACAGATACGCAGTATTTT,TRBJ2-3,.,.,TRBV9